The rows below give T cell receptor beta chains drawn from one sample of a study of human T cells and chemical hapten exposure. TCRdb used MiXCR to reprocess the RACE reads, holding one entry per CDR3 protein. Here the sample spans a few hundred thousand distinct CDR3 sequences, about 5% being singletons. This specimen consisted of whole blood, obtained in connection with sensitization to the hapten diphenylcyclopropenone (DPC). These receptors were taken from a woman aged 18-29 years with alopecia areata. Some clones in this sample may be carry-over from other donors' samples. CDR3s include the opening cysteine and the closing phenylalanine or tryptophan. Fields, in order: J gene, D gene, clone size, V gene, CDR3 DNA, CDR3 protein. A D gene is named only where the DNA matches it firmly. Size is omitted from some rows. Given values are once, few, many or a class for expanded clones.

J: TRBJ1-3; D: NA; size: many; V: TRBV18; DNA: TGTGCCAGCTCCCCCCTGACGGGGTCTTCTGGAAACACCATATATTTT; CDR3: CASSPLTGSSGNTIYF
J: TRBJ1-1; D: NA; size: many; V: TRBV5-1; DNA: TGCGCCAGCAGCTTTGACAACACTGAAGCTTTCTTT; CDR3: CASSFDNTEAFF
J: TRBJ1-6; D: TRBD1; size: many; V: TRBV29-1; DNA: TGCAGCGTCCTCTTAGGGACAGCCCTTAATTCACCCCTCCACTTT; CDR3: CSVLLGTALNSPLHF
J: TRBJ1-1; D: TRBD1; size: many; V: TRBV7-2; DNA: TGTGCCAGCAGCGTGGGACAGGAGAACACTGAAGCTTTCTTT; CDR3: CASSVGQENTEAFF
J: TRBJ1-1; D: NA; size: many; V: TRBV12-3/TRBV12-4; DNA: TGTGCCAGCAGTTTGAGCGCAGGAGTGGACACTGAAGCTTTCTTT; CDR3: CASSLSAGVDTEAFF
J: TRBJ2-6; D: NA; size: NA; V: TRBV6-5; DNA: TGTGCCAGCAGTTCGTCTCTGGGGGCCAACGTCCTGACTTTC; CDR3: CASSSSLGANVLTF
J: TRBJ2-1; D: TRBD2; size: many; V: TRBV20-1; DNA: TGCAGTGCTGGATTGGGACTAGGAATCAATGAGCAGTTCTTC; CDR3: CSAGLGLGINEQFF
J: TRBJ1-2; D: TRBD1; size: NA; V: TRBV12-5; DNA: TGTGCTAGTGGTTTGGTACCGACAGGGTTTCATGGCTACACCTTC; CDR3: CASGLVPTGFHGYTF
J: TRBJ2-4; D: NA; size: NA; V: TRBV7-9; DNA: TGTGCCAGCAGTCAAAGGGAAGATTTCAAAAACATTCAGTACTTC; CDR3: CASSQREDFKNIQYF
J: TRBJ1-5; D: NA; size: many; V: TRBV7-2; DNA: TGTGCCAGCAGCTTAGCCGGGTCAGGACAGCCCCAGCATTTT; CDR3: CASSLAGSGQPQHF
J: TRBJ2-1; D: NA; size: few; V: TRBV28; DNA: TGTGCCAGCAGTCCTTGGGGGGGCCGCTACAATGAGCAGTTCTTC; CDR3: CASSPWGGRYNEQFF
J: TRBJ2-3; D: TRBD2; size: many; V: TRBV4-3; DNA: TGCGCCAGCAGCCTCCTAAGTGCGGGGGGCGGTACAGATACGCAGTATTTT; CDR3: CASSLLSAGGGTDTQYF
J: TRBJ1-1; D: NA; size: NA; V: TRBV5-8; DNA: TGTGCCAGCAGCTCCCGTGGGGAGGGCCACACTGAAGCTTTCTTT; CDR3: CASSSRGEGHTEAFF
J: TRBJ2-3; D: NA; size: few; V: TRBV5-6; DNA: TGTGCCAGCAGCTTTCAGGCGACAGATACGCAGTATTTT; CDR3: CASSFQATDTQYF
J: TRBJ2-7; D: NA; size: many; V: TRBV10-3; DNA: TGTGCCATCAGGGACAGGGACTACTCCTACGAGCAGTACTTC; CDR3: CAIRDRDYSYEQYF